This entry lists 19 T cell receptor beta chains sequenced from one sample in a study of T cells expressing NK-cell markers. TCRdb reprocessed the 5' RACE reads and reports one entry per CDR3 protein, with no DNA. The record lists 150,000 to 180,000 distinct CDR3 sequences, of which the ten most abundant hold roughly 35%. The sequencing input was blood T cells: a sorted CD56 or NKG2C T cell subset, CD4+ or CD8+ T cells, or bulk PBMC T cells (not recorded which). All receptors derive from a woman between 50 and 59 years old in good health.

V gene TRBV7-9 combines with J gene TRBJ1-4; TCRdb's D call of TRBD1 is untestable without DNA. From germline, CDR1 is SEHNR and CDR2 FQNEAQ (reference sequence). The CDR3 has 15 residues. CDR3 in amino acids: CASSPGTGLNEKLFF.

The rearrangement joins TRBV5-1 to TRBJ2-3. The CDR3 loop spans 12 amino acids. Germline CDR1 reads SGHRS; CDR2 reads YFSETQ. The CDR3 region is CASSLGEPTQYF.

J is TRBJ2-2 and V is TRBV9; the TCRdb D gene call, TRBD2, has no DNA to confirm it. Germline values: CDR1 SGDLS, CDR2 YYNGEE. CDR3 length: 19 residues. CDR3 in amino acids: CASSVVPLAGLSNTGELFF.

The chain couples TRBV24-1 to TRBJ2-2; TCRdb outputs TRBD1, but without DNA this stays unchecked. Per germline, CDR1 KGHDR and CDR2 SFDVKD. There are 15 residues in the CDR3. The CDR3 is CATSEWGADTGELFF.

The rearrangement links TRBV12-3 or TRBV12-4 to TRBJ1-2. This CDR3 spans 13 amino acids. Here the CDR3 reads CASSLTSPDGYTF.

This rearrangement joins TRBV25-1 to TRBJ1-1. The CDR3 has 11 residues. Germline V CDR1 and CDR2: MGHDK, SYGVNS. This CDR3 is CASSSGGEAFF.

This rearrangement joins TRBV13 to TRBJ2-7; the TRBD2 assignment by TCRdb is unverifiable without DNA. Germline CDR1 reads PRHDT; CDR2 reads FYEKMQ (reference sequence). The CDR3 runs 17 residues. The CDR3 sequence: CASSFPGLAGGPYEQYF.

The CDR3 here is CATSPADRDEQFF. This chain connects TRBV2 to TRBJ2-1; without DNA, the TCRdb call of TRBD1 cannot be checked. Germline CDR1 and CDR2: SNHLY and FYNNEI. CDR3 size: 13 residues.

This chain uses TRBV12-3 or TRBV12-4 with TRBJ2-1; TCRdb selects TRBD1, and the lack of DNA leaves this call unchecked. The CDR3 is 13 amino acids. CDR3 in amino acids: CASSFGTNGEQFF.

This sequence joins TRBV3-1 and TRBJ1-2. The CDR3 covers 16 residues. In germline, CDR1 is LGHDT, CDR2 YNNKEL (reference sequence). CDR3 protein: CASSQEGRGALYGYTF. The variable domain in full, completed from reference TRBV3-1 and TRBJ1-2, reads DTAVSQTPKYLVTQMGNDKSIKCEQNLGHDTMYWYKQDSKKFLKIMFSYNNKELIINETVPNRFSPKSPDKAHLNLHINSLELGDSAVYFCASSQEGRGALYGYTFGSGTRLTVV.

CDR3 sequence: CASSEGADNTDTQYF. This chain joins TRBV2 and TRBJ2-3. CDR3 size: 15 residues. CDR1 SNHLY and CDR2 FYNNEI come from the germline V gene. Drawing the rest from reference TRBV2 and TRBJ2-3, the complete variable domain is EPEVTQTPSHQVTQMGQEVILRCVPISNHLYFYWYRQILGQKVEFLVSFYNNEISEKSEIFDDQFSVERPDGSNFTLKIRSTKLEDSAMYFCASSEGADNTDTQYFGPGTRLTVL.

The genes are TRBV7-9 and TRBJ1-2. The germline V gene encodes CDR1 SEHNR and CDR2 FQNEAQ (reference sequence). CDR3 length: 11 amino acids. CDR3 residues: CASSLDYGYTF.

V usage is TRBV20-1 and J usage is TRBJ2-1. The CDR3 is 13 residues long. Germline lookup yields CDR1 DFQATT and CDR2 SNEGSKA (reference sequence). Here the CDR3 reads CSARVVSYNEQFF.

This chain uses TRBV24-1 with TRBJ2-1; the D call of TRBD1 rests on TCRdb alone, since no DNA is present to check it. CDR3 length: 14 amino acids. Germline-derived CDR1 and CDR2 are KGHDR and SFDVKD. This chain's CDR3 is CATSASDRDNEQFF.

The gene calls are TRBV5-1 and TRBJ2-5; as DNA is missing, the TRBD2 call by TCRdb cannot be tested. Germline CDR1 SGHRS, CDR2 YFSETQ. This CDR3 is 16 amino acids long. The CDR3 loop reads CASSLEASGDQETQYF.

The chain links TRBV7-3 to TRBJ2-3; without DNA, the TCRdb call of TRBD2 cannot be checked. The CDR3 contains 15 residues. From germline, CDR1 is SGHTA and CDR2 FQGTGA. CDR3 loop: CASSLIGGGTDTQYF.

This CDR3 reads CASSEWARWEEKLFF. The chain combines TRBV3-1 with TRBJ1-4. The CDR3 covers 15 residues. Germline loops: CDR1 LGHDT, CDR2 YNNKEL (reference sequence).

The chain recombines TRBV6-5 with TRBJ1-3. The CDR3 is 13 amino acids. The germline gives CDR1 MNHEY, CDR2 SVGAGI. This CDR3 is CASSAGIGNTIYF.

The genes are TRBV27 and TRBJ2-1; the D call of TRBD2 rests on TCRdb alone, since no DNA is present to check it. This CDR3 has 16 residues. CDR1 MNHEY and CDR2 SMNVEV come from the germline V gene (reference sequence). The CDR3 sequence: CASSLLGTSGMNEQFF.